This T cell receptor (beta chain) comes out of a study of blood T cells in healthy people across ages. The donors, all healthy, were Caucasians living in Russia, aged about 6 to 90. The extraction recovered at least 6 micrograms of total RNA per sample. Trimming pared 2 bases from V and 0 bases from J, leaving 8 bases between. The CDR3 loop spans 14 amino acids. Germline V CDR1 and CDR2: ENHRY, SYGVKD. This clonotype was counted ten times or more. Through a sample-barcoded 5' primer and a J-beta primer mix, a second PCR was run for roughly 7 to 12 cycles. TCRdb re-analysed the 5' RACE reads in MiXCR, keeping a single row per CDR3 protein. The profile shows about 290,000 distinct CDR3 sequences, around 27% of them singletons.

Sequencing was done on a sample of blood. The clonotype comes from a woman aged 65 to 85 in good health. The chain recombines TRBV10-3 with TRBJ2-7, with D possibly matching TRBD2 (5 bases). The CDR3 DNA follows: TGTGCCATCAGTGAGGGAGGCCACTCCTACGAGCAGTACTTC. Its protein product is CAISEGGHSYEQYF.